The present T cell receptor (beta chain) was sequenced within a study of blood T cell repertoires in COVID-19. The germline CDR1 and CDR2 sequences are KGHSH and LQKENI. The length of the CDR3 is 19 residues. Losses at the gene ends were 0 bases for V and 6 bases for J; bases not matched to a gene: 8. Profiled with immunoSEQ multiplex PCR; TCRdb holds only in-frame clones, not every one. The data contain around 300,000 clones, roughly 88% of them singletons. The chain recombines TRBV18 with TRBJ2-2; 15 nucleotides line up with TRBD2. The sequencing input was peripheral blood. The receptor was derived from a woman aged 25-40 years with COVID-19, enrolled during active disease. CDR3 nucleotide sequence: TGTGCCAGCTCACCACCGTCCGGACTAGCGGGAGGGGGTGCCGGGGAGCTGTTTTTT. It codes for CASSPPSGLAGGGAGELFF.